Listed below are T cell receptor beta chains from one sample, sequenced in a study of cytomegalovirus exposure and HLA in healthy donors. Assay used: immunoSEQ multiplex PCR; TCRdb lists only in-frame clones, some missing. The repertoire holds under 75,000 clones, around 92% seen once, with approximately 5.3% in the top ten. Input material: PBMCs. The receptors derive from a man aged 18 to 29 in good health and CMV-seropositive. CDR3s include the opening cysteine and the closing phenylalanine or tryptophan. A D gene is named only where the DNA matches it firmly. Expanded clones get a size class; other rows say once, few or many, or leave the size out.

TGTGCCAGCAGCTTAGGGTATAGGCGGGAGGGCCCAGAGACCCAGTACTTC,CASSLGYRREGPETQYF,TRBD2,TRBV7-2,TRBJ2-5,NA
TGTGCCAGCAGTTTATGGGGAGGGGAAGTAGGGGGATACAACCCCCTCTATGGCTACACCTTC,CASSLWGGEVGGYNPLYGYTF,NA,TRBV28,TRBJ1-2,NA
TGTGCCAGCAGCTTAGCTAGCGGGACTGTCGAGCAGTACTTC,CASSLASGTVEQYF,TRBD2,TRBV7-2,TRBJ2-7,NA
TGTGCCAGCAGCGCATTAGCGGCGAACACCGGGGAGCTGTTTTTT,CASSALAANTGELFF,NA,TRBV2,TRBJ2-2,NA
TGTGCCAGCAGTGAAGCGCTACGGTTCTTC,CASSEALRFF,NA,TRBV6-1,TRBJ2-1,NA
TGTGCCAGCAGCTTAGGGGCGGGTTTCGGCACCGGGGAGCTGTTTTTT,CASSLGAGFGTGELFF,NA,TRBV11-3,TRBJ2-2,NA
TGTGCCAGCAGCCCTTATCAGGCGGGATCCTACAATGAGCAGTTCTTC,CASSPYQAGSYNEQFF,NA,TRBV7-2,TRBJ2-1,NA
TGTGCCAGCAGCAAAGACTCCCGCAGGGATGCGGCTAATAACACCGGGGAGCTGTTTTTT,CASSKDSRRDAANNTGELFF,NA,TRBV21-1,TRBJ2-2,NA
TGCGCCAGCAGGTCGGGACAGCCGACCATGAACACTGAAGCTTTCTTT,CASRSGQPTMNTEAFF,TRBD1,TRBV4-1,TRBJ1-1,few
TGTGCCAGCAGGGTCGACAGGGTAACAGATACGCAGTATTTT,CASRVDRVTDTQYF,TRBD1,TRBV6-6,TRBJ2-3,once
TGTGCCTGGAATCTTGGCGGGAGTGTATACGAGCAGTACTTC,CAWNLGGSVYEQYF,TRBD2,TRBV30,TRBJ2-7,NA
TGTGCCAGCAGTTTGCCTACAGGGCTGGGCACTGAAGCTTTCTTT,CASSLPTGLGTEAFF,NA,TRBV28,TRBJ1-1,NA
TGTGCCAGCAGCTACGCGGGACAGGGTCGAGAAAAACTGTTTTTT,CASSYAGQGREKLFF,TRBD1,TRBV6-5,TRBJ1-4,NA
TGTGCCAGCAGTTTAGTGTCCGGGTCGGTCTACAATGAGCAGTTCTTC,CASSLVSGSVYNEQFF,NA,TRBV27,TRBJ2-1,NA
TGTGCCAGCAGCCAATGGAGACAGGGGCATTTGATATCCTACGAGCAGTACTTC,CASSQWRQGHLISYEQYF,TRBD1,TRBV7-9,TRBJ2-7,NA
TGCGCCAGCAGCTTGGTATTGACAGGGCACTATGGCTACACCTTC,CASSLVLTGHYGYTF,TRBD1,TRBV5-1,TRBJ1-2,NA
TGCGCCAGCAGCCAAGTCCGAGATCAGCCCCAGCATTTT,CASSQVRDQPQHF,NA,TRBV4-1,TRBJ1-5,NA